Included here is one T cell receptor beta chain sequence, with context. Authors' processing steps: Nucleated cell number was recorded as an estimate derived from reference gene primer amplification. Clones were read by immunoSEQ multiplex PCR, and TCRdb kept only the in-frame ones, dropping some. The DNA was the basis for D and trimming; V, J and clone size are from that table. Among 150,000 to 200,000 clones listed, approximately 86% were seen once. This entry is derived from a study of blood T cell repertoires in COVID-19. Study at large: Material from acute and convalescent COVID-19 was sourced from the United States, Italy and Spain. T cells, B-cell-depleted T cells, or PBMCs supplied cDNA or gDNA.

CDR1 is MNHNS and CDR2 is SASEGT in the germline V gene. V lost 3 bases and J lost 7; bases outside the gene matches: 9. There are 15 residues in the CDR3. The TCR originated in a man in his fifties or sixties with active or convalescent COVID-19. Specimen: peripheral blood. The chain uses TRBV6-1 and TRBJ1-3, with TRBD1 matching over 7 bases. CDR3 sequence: CASSEGQSSRNTIYF. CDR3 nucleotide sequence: TGTGCCAGCAGTGAGGGACAGAGCTCTCGTAACACCATATATTTT.